This T cell receptor beta chain was obtained from a study of Ad26.COV2.S vaccination and SARS-CoV-2 variants. At the level of the study: Participant was drawn from the COV1001 Ad26.COV2.S trial arm.

The treatment here: 19 received Ad26.COV2.S at low or high dose, single or two shots; five or six received placebo; per-sample allocation not given. The samples were gathered on day 63 after the first injection of vaccine or placebo. The vaccine antigen was prefusion-stabilized Wuhan SARS-CoV-2 spike. Assay used: immunoSEQ multiplex PCR; TCRdb lists only in-frame clones, some missing. Of approximately 410,000 clones in the sample, 88% were seen once. The CDR3 covers 15 residues. Germline V lookup: CDR1 MGHRA, CDR2 YSYEKL. Trimming took 3 bases from V and 3 from J, leaving 15 bases between them. The TCR originated in a person between 18 and 60 years old who received the Ad26.COV2.S COVID-19 vaccine or a placebo. The chain employs TRBV4-1 and TRBJ2-7; TRBD1 or TRBD2 may be the D gene (5 bases each). The specimen comprised peripheral blood, sampled in a trial of Ad26.COV2.S vaccine versus placebo. CDR3 sequence (DNA): TGCGCCAGCAGCCAGGGGACCCGTCGGATCTACGAGCAGTACTTC. Protein sequence: CASSQGTRRIYEQYF.